The 15 T cell receptor beta chains below all came from one sample that was sequenced in a study of control samples from healthy donors and cancer patients. TCRdb's copy holds only in-frame clones and misses some; the assay was immunoSEQ multiplex PCR. The specimen's table records about 200,000 clones. The sequenced material came from blood. The receptors were sampled from a woman younger than 45 in good health.

The genes are TRBV28 and TRBJ1-3; the D is unclear. The germline gives CDR1 MDHEN, CDR2 SYDVKM. Trimming left V 6 bases short and J 3 bases short, with 3 bases between. The CDR3 loop spans 11 amino acids. The CDR3 loop reads CASRNGNTIYF. Written as DNA, the CDR3 is TGTGCCAGCAGAAATGGAAACACCATATATTTT. The variable domain in full, completed from reference TRBV28 and TRBJ1-3, reads DVKVTQSSRYLVKRTGEKVFLECVQDMDHENMFWYRQDPGLGLRLIYFSYDVKMKEKGDIPEGYSVSREKKERFSLILESASTNQTSMYLCASRNGNTIYFGEGSWLTVV.

This chain connects TRBV7-9 to TRBJ2-1; no clear D gene. CDR3 length equals 12 residues. CDR1 SEHNR and CDR2 FQNEAQ come from the germline V gene (reference sequence). Trimming left V 4 bases short and J 3 bases short, with 4 bases between. The CDR3 DNA is TGTGCCAGCAGCTCGGGCTACAATGAGCAGTTCTTC. Its translation is CASSSGYNEQFF.

This chain uses TRBV12-3 or TRBV12-4 with TRBJ1-2, with TRBD1 identical over 7 bases. The CDR3 consists of 13 residues. V trimming: 6 bases; J trimming: 5 bases; junction bases outside the gene matches: 6. CDR3 region: CASSWDSQYGYTF. In nucleotides, the CDR3 is TGTGCCAGCAGCTGGGACAGTCAATATGGCTACACCTTC.

J is TRBJ2-5 and V is TRBV11-2; the match to TRBD1 covers 10 bases. Germline trimming cut 3 bases from V and 5 bases from J; bases unmatched to any gene: 3. Germline CDR1 reads SGHAT; CDR2 reads FQNNGV. This CDR3 is built from 14 residues. The CDR3 DNA sequence: TGTGCCAGCAGCTTTAGACAGGGGGCTGAGACCCAGTACTTC. Its protein product is CASSFRQGAETQYF.

The chain couples TRBV11-2 to TRBJ2-2; a possible D gene is TRBD2 (5 bases). Germline assignment: CDR1 SGHAT and CDR2 FQNNGV. Trimming shortened V by 0 bases and J by 5 bases, and 7 bases separated the two germline ends. This CDR3 is built from 14 residues. CDR3 sequence (DNA): TGTGCCAGCAGCTTAGAACCGGGAACCGGGGAGCTGTTTTTT. This encodes CASSLEPGTGELFF.

The chain joins TRBV7-2 to TRBJ1-1, with 11 bases aligning to TRBD1. The CDR3 runs to 15 residues. V lost 5 bases and J lost 4; bases outside the gene matches: 6. From germline, CDR1 is SGHTA and CDR2 FQGNSA. The CDR3: CASSRRTGGGTEAFF. CDR3 DNA: TGTGCCAGCAGCAGACGGACAGGGGGCGGCACTGAAGCTTTCTTT. The full variable domain, rest sourced from reference TRBV7-2 and TRBJ1-1, is GAGVSQSPSNKVTEKGKDVELRCDPISGHTALYWYRQSLGQGLEFLIYFQGNSAPDKSGLPSDRFSAERTGGSVSTLTIQRTQQEDSAVYLCASSRRTGGGTEAFFGQGTRLTVV.

The V gene is TRBV24-1, the J gene TRBJ2-2; D is possibly TRBD1 (6 bases). Trimming removed 5 bases from V and 8 bases from J, with 11 bases in between. Germline V gene sequence: CDR1 KGHDR, CDR2 SFDVKD. The CDR3 extends over 13 amino acids. The CDR3 nucleotides read TGTGCCACCAGTGGGGACATCGTAGGGGAGCTGTTTTTT. Translated: CATSGDIVGELFF.

V usage is TRBV28 and J usage is TRBJ2-2, with TRBD1 matching 8 bases. The CDR3 runs 15 residues. Germline trimming cut 2 bases from V and 1 base from J; bases unmatched to any gene: 0. CDR1 is MDHEN and CDR2 is SYDVKM in the germline V gene. This chain's CDR3 is CASSLGQGNTGELFF. CDR3 coding DNA: TGTGCCAGCAGTTTAGGACAGGGGAACACCGGGGAGCTGTTTTTT. The full variable domain, with the rest looked up from reference TRBV28 and TRBJ2-2, is DVKVTQSSRYLVKRTGEKVFLECVQDMDHENMFWYRQDPGLGLRLIYFSYDVKMKEKGDIPEGYSVSREKKERFSLILESASTNQTSMYLCASSLGQGNTGELFFGEGSRLTVL.

The chain uses TRBV7-2 and TRBJ1-5; no firm D call. CDR3 length: 14 residues. Trimming took off 1 base at V and 1 base at J, with 5 bases between the two ends. Germline V gene data show CDR1 as SGHTA and CDR2 as FQGNSA. In DNA form, the CDR3 reads TGTGCCAGCAGCTTAGACGGGAGCAATCAGCCCCAGCATTTT. It yields the protein CASSLDGSNQPQHF.

This sequence joins TRBV7-2 and TRBJ1-2, with D unclear. The V end lost 5 bases, the J end lost 1 base, and 11 bases lay between the germline ends. The length of the CDR3 is 14 residues. Looked up from germline, CDR1 is SGHTA and CDR2 is FQGNSA. CDR3: CASSITVYNYGYTF. The CDR3 nucleotides are TGTGCCAGCAGCATTACAGTCTATAACTATGGCTACACCTTC.

This chain connects TRBV28 to TRBJ2-6; D remains unclear. Germline V gene lookup returns CDR1 MDHEN and CDR2 SYDVKM. Trimming cost V 6 bases and J 0 bases, with 9 bases left between them. This CDR3 has 15 amino acids. The CDR3 protein is CASRTENSGANVLTF. CDR3 nucleotide sequence: TGTGCCAGCAGAACTGAGAACTCTGGGGCCAACGTCCTGACTTTC.

The V and J genes are TRBV19 and TRBJ1-1; D might be TRBD1 (6 bases). Per germline, CDR1 LNHDA and CDR2 SQIVND (reference sequence). This CDR3 region has 12 residues. V dropped 6 bases and J dropped 5 bases, with 10 bases sitting between them. Here the CDR3 DNA reads TGTGCCAGTAGAAAGGGGGGAACTGAAGCTTTCTTT. It is translated as CASRKGGTEAFF.

The chain carries TRBV28 and TRBJ1-1; 8 bases are shared with TRBD1. Germline CDR1 reads MDHEN; CDR2 reads SYDVKM. V was pared by 5 bases and J by 4 bases, with 6 bases of the junction left unmatched. The CDR3 has 14 amino acids. In nucleotides, the CDR3 is TGTGCCAGCAGTCGACAGGGGCGGGGCACTGAAGCTTTCTTT. This codes for CASSRQGRGTEAFF.

This sequence joins TRBV19 and TRBJ1-2, with 10 bases that match TRBD1. Germline loops: CDR1 LNHDA, CDR2 SQIVND (reference sequence). CDR3 length: 19 residues. The J segment lost 3 bases and the V segment lost 4 bases, leaving 17 bases of the junction unmatched. The CDR3 here is CASSTRAGQGSKFDYGYTF. The CDR3 DNA reads as TGTGCCAGTAGTACCCGGGCGGGACAGGGGAGTAAGTTTGACTATGGCTACACCTTC.

The chain joins TRBV30 to TRBJ2-7; 7 positions match TRBD1. Germline V gene sequence: CDR1 GTSNPN, CDR2 SVGIG (reference sequence). V lost 0 bases, J lost 2 bases, and 10 bases stayed unmatched. CDR3 length equals 16 residues. The CDR3 here is CAWSVHRAGTAYEQYF. The CDR3 DNA follows: TGTGCCTGGAGTGTACACCGCGCCGGGACAGCCTACGAGCAGTACTTC.